This is a list of T cell receptor beta chains from one sample in a study of T cells in Graves' hyperthyroidism and ophthalmopathy. MiXCR was run by TCRdb on the multiplex PCR reads, yielding one entry per CDR3 protein. Counted here are roughly 650,000 distinct CDR3 sequences, 16% occurring once; the ten biggest clones make up roughly 3%. Material: blood. All receptors come from a middle-aged woman with Graves' ophthalmopathy. CDR3s leave out the opening cysteine and the closing phenylalanine or tryptophan.

V | length | CDR3
TRBV7-9 | 13 | ASSLEGSLNTEAF
TRBV27 | 15 | ASSNGLAGGWSYEQY
TRBV5-1 | 14 | ASSLVTTSGTHEQF
TRBV2 | 12 | ASSAARGSYEQY
TRBV6-1 | 11 | ASSEALNTEAF
TRBV20-1 | 14 | SATDRGFISTDTQY
TRBV18 | 11 | ASSPKTEGEQY
TRBV9 | 18 | ASSVDTPAKGLAAYNEQF
TRBV7-9 | 13 | ASSKPVGIQETQY
TRBV7-2 | 13 | ASSLGQGARSEQY
TRBV5-1 | 11 | ASSLDGNEKLF
TRBV13 | 12 | ASSRDIGLGTQY
TRBV20-1 | 12 | SATGFWTGNEQF
TRBV7-9 | 14 | ASSLAGTGLNTEAF
TRBV27 | 10 | ASTSHNSPLH
TRBV2 | 13 | ASKQGNSGANVLT
TRBV20-1 | 14 | SAPDVAGGSYNEQF
TRBV19 | 15 | ASSFSSGGQNTGELF
TRBV4-1 | 11 | ASSQSLLEKLF
TRBV6-5 | 10 | ASRYSGGEQF
TRBV20-1 | 15 | SASAGLAGGRGNEQF
TRBV7-9 | 12 | ASSLSQGSYEQY
TRBV27 | 13 | ASRASGATFNEQF
TRBV3-1 | 15 | ASSPGLAGGPQETQY
TRBV6-1 | 11 | ASNHQGRQPQH
TRBV7-2 | 14 | ASSVDRGQNTDTQY
TRBV20-1 | 12 | SAQSATPYNEQF
TRBV7-9 | 12 | ASSSDREGDTQY
TRBV6-5 | 13 | ASSYSSGSSYEQY
TRBV30 | 14 | AWSANRGRLLETQY
TRBV5-1 | 11 | ASSSGGDSGYT
TRBV7-2 | 12 | ASSLLAGVNEQF
TRBV2 | 11 | ASKSRVLSPLH
TRBV6-4 | 11 | ASSVGKSQPQH
TRBV12-3/TRBV12-4 | 13 | ASSRSGDSYNEQF
TRBV10-3 | 9 | AISESSEAF
TRBV3-1 | 12 | ASHGTGGEETQY
TRBV18 | 13 | ASSPEVNSNYGYT
TRBV12-3/TRBV12-4 | 11 | ASSLAVGGKQY
TRBV5-1 | 13 | ASSPDRVRDNEQF
TRBV5-1 | 14 | ASSLFPRMGDTEAF
TRBV7-6 | 13 | ASSLVPGQGGKLF
TRBV6-4 | 12 | ASSDGLSTDTQY
TRBV11-1 | 12 | ASSRDQYLEKLF
TRBV5-1 | 16 | ASSLDMGLAGSYNEQF
TRBV6-1 | 13 | ASSMWGTSNQPQH
TRBV3-1 | 13 | ASSQRGGLADTQY
TRBV5-1 | 14 | ASSLGLGRSPDTQY
TRBV12-3/TRBV12-4 | 13 | ASTLGGGRNSPLH
TRBV7-2 | 11 | ASSYPGHYEQY
TRBV5-5 | 13 | ASSSDRVQGNEQF
TRBV28 | 11 | ASSSGGVHEQY
TRBV7-2 | 13 | ASSSGGGRSYEQY
TRBV7-2 | 12 | ASSLVRRTDTQY